This T cell receptor beta chain was identified during a study of T-cell reconstitution after alpha-beta-depleted transplantation in children. Germline V gene data show CDR1 as SGHRS and CDR2 as YFSETQ. V dropped 5 bases and J dropped 1 base, with 13 bases sitting between them. The CDR3 has 15 residues. Unique molecular identifiers were built into the TCRbeta library. TCRdb fed the PCR reads into MiXCR, producing one record per CDR3 protein. The sample holds some 840,000 distinct CDR3 sequences; 16% are singletons and the top ten take about 5%. Study-level findings and limits: Where alpha-beta T cells came from about two months after transplant was reportedly several hundred expanded graft clones. Among T cells one year after transplant, newly produced cells accounted for most counts and diversity.

Points on this clonotype: Its antigen is still unknown.

Sequencing used PBMCs, mostly from graft donor cells, obtained 360 days after TCRalphabeta/CD19-depleted stem cell transplant. The source is a male patient younger than 18 who had a stem cell transplant for acute lymphoblastic leukemia, so the T cells may come from the graft donor. The J gene is TRBJ2-4, the V gene TRBV5-1; D is ambiguous. The CDR3 region is CASSPLSAAKNIQYF. The CDR3 DNA is TGCGCCAGCAGTCCTTTATCCGCGGCCAAAAACATTCAGTACTTC.